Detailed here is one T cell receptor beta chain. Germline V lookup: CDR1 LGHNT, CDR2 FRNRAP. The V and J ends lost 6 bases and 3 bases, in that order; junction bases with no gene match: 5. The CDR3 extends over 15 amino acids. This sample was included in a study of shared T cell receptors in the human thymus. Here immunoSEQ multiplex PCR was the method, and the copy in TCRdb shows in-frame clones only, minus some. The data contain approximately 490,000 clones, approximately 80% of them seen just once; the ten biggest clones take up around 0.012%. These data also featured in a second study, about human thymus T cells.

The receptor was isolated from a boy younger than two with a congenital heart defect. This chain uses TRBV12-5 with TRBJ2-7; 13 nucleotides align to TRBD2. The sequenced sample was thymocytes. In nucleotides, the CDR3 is TGTGCTAGTGGGCCGGGACTAGCGGGGTGCTACGAGCAGTACTTC. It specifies CASGPGLAGCYEQYF.